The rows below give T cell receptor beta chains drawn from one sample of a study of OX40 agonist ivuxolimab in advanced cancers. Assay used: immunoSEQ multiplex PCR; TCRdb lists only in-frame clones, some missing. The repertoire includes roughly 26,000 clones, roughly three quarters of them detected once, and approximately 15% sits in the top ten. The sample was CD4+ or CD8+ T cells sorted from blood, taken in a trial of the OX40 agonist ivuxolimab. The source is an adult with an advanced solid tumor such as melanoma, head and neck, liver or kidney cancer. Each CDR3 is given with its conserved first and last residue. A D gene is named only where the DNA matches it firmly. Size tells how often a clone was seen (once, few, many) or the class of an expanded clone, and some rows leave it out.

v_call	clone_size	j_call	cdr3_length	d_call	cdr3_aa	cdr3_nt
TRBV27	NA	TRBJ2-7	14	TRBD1	CASRQLTGIAEQYF	TGTGCCAGCAGGCAATTGACAGGGATAGCCGAGCAGTACTTC
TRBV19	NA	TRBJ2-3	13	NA	CASRHGPYVAQYF	TGTGCCAGTAGGCACGGACCCTACGTGGCGCAGTATTTT
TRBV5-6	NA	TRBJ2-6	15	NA	CASRIAGSGANVLTF	TGTGCCAGCAGGATAGCAGGATCTGGGGCCAACGTCCTGACTTTC
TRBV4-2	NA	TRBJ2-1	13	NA	CASSQAGPNEQFF	TGTGCCAGCAGCCAAGCGGGGCCTAATGAGCAGTTCTTC
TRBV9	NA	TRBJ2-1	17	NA	CASSPSLATSSYNEQFF	TGTGCCAGCAGCCCTTCATTAGCGACCAGCTCCTACAATGAGCAGTTCTTC
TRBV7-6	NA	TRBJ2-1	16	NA	CASSLSRSSLYNEQFF	TGTGCCAGCAGCTTAAGTCGGAGCTCCCTCTACAATGAGCAGTTCTTC
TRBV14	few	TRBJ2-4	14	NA	CASSQAGARDIQYF	TGTGCCAGCAGCCAAGCGGGGGCCCGTGACATTCAGTACTTC
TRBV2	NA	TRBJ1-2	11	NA	CASSEIRSYTF	TGTGCCAGCAGTGAAATCAGGAGCTACACCTTC
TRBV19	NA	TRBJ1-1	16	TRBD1	CASSIPRQGAYTEAFF	TGTGCCAGTAGTATACCCCGACAGGGGGCATACACTGAAGCTTTCTTT
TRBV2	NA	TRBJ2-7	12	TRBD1	CASTRGPYEQYF	TGTGCCAGCACCAGGGGGCCATACGAGCAGTACTTC
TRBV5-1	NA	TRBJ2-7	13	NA	CASSRVAAYEQYF	TGCGCCAGCAGCCGTGTAGCGGCCTACGAGCAGTACTTC
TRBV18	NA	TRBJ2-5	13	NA	CASSPPVGETQYF	TGTGCCAGCTCACCACCGGTCGGGGAGACCCAGTACTTC
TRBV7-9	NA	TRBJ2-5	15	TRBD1	CASSLAGQNQETQYF	TGTGCCAGCAGCTTAGCGGGACAGAACCAAGAGACCCAGTACTTC
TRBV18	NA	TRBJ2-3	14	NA	CASSPGQGTDTQYF	TGTGCCAGCTCCCCAGGCCAGGGGACAGATACGCAGTATTTT
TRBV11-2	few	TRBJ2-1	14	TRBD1	CASSVTGGKVKQFF	TGTGCCAGCAGCGTGACAGGGGGCAAAGTTAAGCAGTTCTTC
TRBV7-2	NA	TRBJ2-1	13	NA	CASSVDAYNEQFF	TGTGCCAGCAGCGTCGACGCCTACAATGAGCAGTTCTTC
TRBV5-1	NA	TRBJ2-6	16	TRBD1	CASSLDRGTGANVLTF	TGCGCCAGCAGCTTGGACAGGGGGACTGGGGCCAACGTCCTGACTTTC
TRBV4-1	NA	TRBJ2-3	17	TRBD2	CASSQHPTSSFADTQYF	TGCGCCAGCAGCCAGCATCCGACTAGCTCTTTCGCAGATACGCAGTATTTT
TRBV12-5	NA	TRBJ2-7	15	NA	CASAPGVGVTYEQYF	TGTGCTAGTGCCCCCGGGGTCGGAGTTACCTACGAGCAGTACTTC
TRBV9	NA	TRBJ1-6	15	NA	CASSVAETGVGSLHF	TGTGCCAGCAGCGTAGCTGAGACGGGGGTTGGGTCCCTCCACTTT
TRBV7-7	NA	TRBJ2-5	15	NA	CASSFSAVGQETQYF	TGTGCTAGCAGCTTTAGTGCGGTTGGGCAAGAGACCCAGTACTTC
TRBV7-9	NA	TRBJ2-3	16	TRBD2	CASSFTSGGLPGTQYF	TGTGCCAGCAGCTTTACTAGCGGGGGGCTCCCCGGTACGCAGTATTTT
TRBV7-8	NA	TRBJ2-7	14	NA	CASSGGSSSYEQYF	TGTGCCAGCAGCGGGGGTTCTAGCTCCTACGAGCAGTACTTC
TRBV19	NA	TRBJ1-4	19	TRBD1	CASTIRGQGLKRLGEKLFF	TGTGCCAGTACCATTCGTGGACAGGGGTTAAAAAGGCTTGGGGAAAAACTGTTTTTT
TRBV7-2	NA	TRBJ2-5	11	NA	CASSSFETQYF	TGTGCCAGCAGCTCCTTTGAGACCCAGTACTTC
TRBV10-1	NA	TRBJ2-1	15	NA	CASSESRGDYNEQFF	TGCGCCAGCAGTGAGTCCCGCGGGGACTACAATGAGCAGTTCTTC
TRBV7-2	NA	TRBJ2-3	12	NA	CANRLSTDTQYF	TGTGCCAACAGGTTAAGCACAGATACGCAGTATTTT
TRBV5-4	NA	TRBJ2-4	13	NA	CASSFRGGDIQYF	TGTGCCAGCAGCTTCAGGGGAGGAGACATTCAGTACTTC
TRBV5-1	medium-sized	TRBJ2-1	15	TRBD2	CASSVSGATYNEQFF	TGCGCCAGCAGCGTTAGCGGGGCAACCTACAATGAGCAGTTCTTC
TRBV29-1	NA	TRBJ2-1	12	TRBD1	CSADREYNEQFF	TGCAGCGCAGACAGGGAATACAATGAGCAGTTCTTC
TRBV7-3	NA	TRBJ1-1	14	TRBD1	CASSLGTGRTEAFF	TGTGCCAGCAGCTTAGGGACAGGGAGAACTGAAGCTTTCTTT
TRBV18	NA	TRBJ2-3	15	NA	CASSPPSVPTDTQYF	TGTGCCAGCTCACCACCCTCGGTTCCCACAGATACGCAGTATTTT
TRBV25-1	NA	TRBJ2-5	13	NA	CASSYGGTETQYF	TGTGCCAGCAGTTACGGGGGTACGGAGACCCAGTACTTC
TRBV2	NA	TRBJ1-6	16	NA	CASRGWGDRLNSPLHF	TGTGCCAGCAGGGGGTGGGGGGACCGACTGAATTCACCCCTCCACTTT
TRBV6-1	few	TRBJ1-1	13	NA	CASSADTNTEAFF	TGTGCCAGCAGCGCCGACACGAACACTGAAGCTTTCTTT
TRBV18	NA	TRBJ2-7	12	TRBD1	CASSLTGGEQYF	TGTGCCAGCTCACTTACAGGGGGAGAGCAGTACTTC
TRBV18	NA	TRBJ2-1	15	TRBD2	CASSRGGVTDNEQFF	TGTGCCAGCTCACGGGGGGGAGTTACCGACAATGAGCAGTTCTTC
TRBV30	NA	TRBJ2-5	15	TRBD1	CAWSSARGQQETQYF	TGTGCCTGGAGTAGCGCCCGGGGACAGCAAGAGACCCAGTACTTC
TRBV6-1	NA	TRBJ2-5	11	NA	CARGGLETQYF	TGTGCCAGGGGGGGATTGGAGACCCAGTACTTC
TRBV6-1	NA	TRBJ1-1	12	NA	CASSERGTEAFF	TGTGCCAGCAGTGAAAGGGGAACTGAAGCTTTCTTT
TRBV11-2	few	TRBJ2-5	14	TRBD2	CASSLGVGGETQYF	TGTGCCAGCAGCTTAGGGGTGGGAGGGGAGACCCAGTACTTC
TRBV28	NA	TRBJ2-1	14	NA	CASSLRGGRNEQFF	TGTGCCAGCAGTTTGAGGGGGGGACGGAATGAGCAGTTCTTC
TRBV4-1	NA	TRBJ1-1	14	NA	CASKGPLRGTEAFF	TGCGCCAGCAAAGGGCCATTGAGGGGCACTGAAGCTTTCTTT
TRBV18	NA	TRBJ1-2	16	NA	CASSPGTAVINYGYTF	TGTGCCAGCTCACCCGGGACGGCTGTCATTAACTATGGCTACACCTTC
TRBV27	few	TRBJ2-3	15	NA	CASSLGTLDTDTQYF	TGTGCCAGCAGTTTAGGGACCTTAGATACAGATACGCAGTATTTT
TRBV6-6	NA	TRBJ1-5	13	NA	CATRGGWNQPQHF	TGTGCCACAAGGGGGGGATGGAATCAGCCCCAGCATTTT
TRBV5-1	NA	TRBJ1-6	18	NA	CASSLRQGGIEDNSPLHF	TGCGCCAGCAGCTTGAGACAAGGGGGTATTGAGGACAATTCACCCCTCCACTTT
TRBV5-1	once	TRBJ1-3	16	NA	CASSLETASSGNTIYF	TGCGCCAGCAGCTTGGAGACCGCTAGCTCTGGAAACACCATATATTTT
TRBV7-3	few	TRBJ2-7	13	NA	CASSLTQTSEQYF	TGTGCCAGCAGCTTAACCCAGACGAGCGAGCAGTACTTC
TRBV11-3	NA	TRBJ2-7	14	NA	CASSLGGGHDEQYF	TGTGCCAGCAGCTTAGGGGGGGGACACGACGAGCAGTACTTC
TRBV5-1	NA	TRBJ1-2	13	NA	CASSLEGPEGYTF	TGCGCCAGCAGCTTGGAGGGCCCGGAGGGCTACACCTTC
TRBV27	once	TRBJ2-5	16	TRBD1	CASSYRHRDSWETQYF	TGTGCCAGCAGTTACCGTCACCGGGACAGTTGGGAGACCCAGTACTTC
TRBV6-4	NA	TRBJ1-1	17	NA	CASRGEGTQPLNTEAFF	TGTGCCAGCAGGGGCGAGGGAACTCAGCCTCTGAACACTGAAGCTTTCTTT
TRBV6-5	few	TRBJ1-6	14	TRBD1	CASSRQGGNSPLHF	TGTGCCAGCAGTCGACAGGGAGGGAATTCACCCCTCCACTTT
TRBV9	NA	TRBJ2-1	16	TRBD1	CASSVAGTGLNNEQFF	TGTGCCAGCAGCGTAGCCGGGACAGGGCTAAATAATGAGCAGTTCTTC